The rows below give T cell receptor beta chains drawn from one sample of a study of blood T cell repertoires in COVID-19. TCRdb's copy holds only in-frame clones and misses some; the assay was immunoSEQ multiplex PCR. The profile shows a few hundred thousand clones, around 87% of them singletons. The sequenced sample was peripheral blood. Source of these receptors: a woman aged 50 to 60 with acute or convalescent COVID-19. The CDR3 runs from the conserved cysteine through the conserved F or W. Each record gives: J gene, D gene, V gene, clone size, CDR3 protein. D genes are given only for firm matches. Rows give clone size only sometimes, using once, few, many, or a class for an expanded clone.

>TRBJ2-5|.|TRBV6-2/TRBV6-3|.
CASSTRTRGKETQYF
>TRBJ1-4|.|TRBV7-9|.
CASSPGDIREKLFF
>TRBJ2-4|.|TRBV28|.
CASSLGAASAKNIQYF
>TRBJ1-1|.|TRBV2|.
CASSERGNWEAFF
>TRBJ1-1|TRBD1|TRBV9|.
CASSIGQGTEAFF
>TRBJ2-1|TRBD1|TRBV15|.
CATSSPTGVYEQFF
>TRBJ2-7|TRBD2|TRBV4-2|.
CASSLGGTSIYEQYF
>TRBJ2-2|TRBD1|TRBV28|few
CASSLLRGTGLVGELFF
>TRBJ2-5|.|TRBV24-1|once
CATSEHDRQETQYF
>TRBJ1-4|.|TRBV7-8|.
CASSAGTNNEKLFF
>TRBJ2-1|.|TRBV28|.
CASSAGRSGEQFF
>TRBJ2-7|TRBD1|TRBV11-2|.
CASSWDRGYEQYF
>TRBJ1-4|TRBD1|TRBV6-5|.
CASRRNNRGDLFF
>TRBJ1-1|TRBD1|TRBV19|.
CASSWDRRVKNTEAFF
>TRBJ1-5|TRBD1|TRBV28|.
CASSPNWGGQGQPQHF
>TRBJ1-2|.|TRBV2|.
CASSEGAANYGYTF
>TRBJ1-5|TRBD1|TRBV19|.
CASIKSGTDNQPQHF
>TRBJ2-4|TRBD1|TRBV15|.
CATTVGQGPENIQYF
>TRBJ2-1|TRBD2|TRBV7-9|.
CASSFRGLARVIRYNEQFF
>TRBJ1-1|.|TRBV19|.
CASVDGGARTEAFF
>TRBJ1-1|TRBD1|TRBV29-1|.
CSGGQQLNTEAFF
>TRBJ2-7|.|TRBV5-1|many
CASSLAQQGDEQYF
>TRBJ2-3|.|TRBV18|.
CASSPGVVTDTQYF
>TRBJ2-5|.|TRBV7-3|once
CASSLWGPGETQYF
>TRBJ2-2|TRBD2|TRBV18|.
CASSPQREQFQAGELFF
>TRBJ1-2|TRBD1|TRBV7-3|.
CASSPRQGDRGYTF
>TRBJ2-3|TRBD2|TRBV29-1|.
CRGGGTSGGTDTQYF
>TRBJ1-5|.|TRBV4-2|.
CASSQVMISSGPQHF